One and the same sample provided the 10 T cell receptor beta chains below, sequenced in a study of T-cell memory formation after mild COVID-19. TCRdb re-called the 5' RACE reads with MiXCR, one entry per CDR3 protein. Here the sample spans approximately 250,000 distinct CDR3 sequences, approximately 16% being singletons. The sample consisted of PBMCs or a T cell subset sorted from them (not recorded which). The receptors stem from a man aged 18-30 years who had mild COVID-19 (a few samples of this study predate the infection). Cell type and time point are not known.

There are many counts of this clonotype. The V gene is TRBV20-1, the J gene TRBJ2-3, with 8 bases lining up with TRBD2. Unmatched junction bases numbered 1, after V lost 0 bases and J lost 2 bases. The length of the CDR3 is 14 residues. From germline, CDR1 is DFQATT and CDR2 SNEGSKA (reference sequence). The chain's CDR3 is CSARDSGVTDTQYF. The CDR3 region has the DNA TGCAGTGCTAGAGATAGCGGGGTCACAGATACGCAGTATTTT.

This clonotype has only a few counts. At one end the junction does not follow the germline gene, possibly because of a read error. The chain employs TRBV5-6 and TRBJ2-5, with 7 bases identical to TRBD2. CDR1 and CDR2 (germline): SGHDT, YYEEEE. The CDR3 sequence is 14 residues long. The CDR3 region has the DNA TGTGCCAGCAGCTTGAGCGGGGACCAGGAGACCCAGTACTTC. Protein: CASSLSGDQETQYF.

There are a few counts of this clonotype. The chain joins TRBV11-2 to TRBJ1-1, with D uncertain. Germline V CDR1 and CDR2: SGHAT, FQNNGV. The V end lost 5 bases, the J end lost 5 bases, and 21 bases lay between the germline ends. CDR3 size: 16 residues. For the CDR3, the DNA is TGTGCCAGCAGCCGCCCCGAGGGCATTGGTTGGACTGAAGCTTTCTTT. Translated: CASSRPEGIGWTEAFF.

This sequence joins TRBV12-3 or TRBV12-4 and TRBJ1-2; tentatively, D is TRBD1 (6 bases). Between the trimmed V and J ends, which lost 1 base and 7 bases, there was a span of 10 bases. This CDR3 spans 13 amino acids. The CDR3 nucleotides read TGTGCCAGCAGTTTAGGGGACACAGGTGGCTACACCTTC. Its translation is CASSLGDTGGYTF.

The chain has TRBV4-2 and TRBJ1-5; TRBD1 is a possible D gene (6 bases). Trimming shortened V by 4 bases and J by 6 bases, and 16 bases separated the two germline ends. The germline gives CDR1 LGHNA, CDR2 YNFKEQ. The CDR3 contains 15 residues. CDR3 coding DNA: TGTGCCAGCAGCCCGCGCCTACAGGGAGGTCAGCCCCAGCATTTT. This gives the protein CASSPRLQGGQPQHF.

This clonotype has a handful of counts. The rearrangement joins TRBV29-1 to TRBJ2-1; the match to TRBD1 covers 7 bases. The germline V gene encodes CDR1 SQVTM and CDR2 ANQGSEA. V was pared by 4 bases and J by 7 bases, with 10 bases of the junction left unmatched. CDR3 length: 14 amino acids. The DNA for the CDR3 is TGCAGCGTTGTCGGTAGAGGCAGGGGGAATGAGCAGTTCTTC. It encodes CSVVGRGRGNEQFF.

The CDR3 sequence: CASSFGSTSTDTQYF. The DNA of the CDR3 is TGTGCCAGCAGCTTCGGGTCCACCAGCACAGATACGCAGTATTTT. The chain recombines TRBV7-9 with TRBJ2-3, with D hard to call. The CDR3 length is 15 residues. Trimming removed 3 bases from V and 0 bases from J, with 10 bases in between. Germline V CDR1 and CDR2: SEHNR, FQNEAQ (reference sequence).

CDR3 sequence reads: CASTPTGVEQYF. In DNA, the CDR3 is TGTGCCAGCACCCCGACAGGCGTCGAGCAGTACTTC. V gene TRBV5-5 combines with J gene TRBJ2-7; D may be TRBD1 (6 bases). V gave up 6 bases and J gave up 6 bases, with 13 bases separating them. The germline V gene encodes CDR1 SGHKS and CDR2 YYEKEE (reference sequence). The CDR3 has 12 residues.

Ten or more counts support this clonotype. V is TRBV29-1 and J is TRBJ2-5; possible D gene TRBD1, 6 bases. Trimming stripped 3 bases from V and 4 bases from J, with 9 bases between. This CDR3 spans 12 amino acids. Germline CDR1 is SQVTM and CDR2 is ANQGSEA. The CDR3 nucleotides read TGCAGCGTTGACAGGGGAACAGAGACCCAGTACTTC. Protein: CSVDRGTETQYF.

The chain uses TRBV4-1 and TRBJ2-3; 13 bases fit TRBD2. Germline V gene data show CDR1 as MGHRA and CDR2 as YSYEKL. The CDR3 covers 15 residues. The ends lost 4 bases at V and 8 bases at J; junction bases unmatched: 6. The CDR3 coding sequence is TGCGCCAGCAGCCGCACTAGCGGGGGGGCGGGTACGCAGTATTTT. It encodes CASSRTSGGAGTQYF.